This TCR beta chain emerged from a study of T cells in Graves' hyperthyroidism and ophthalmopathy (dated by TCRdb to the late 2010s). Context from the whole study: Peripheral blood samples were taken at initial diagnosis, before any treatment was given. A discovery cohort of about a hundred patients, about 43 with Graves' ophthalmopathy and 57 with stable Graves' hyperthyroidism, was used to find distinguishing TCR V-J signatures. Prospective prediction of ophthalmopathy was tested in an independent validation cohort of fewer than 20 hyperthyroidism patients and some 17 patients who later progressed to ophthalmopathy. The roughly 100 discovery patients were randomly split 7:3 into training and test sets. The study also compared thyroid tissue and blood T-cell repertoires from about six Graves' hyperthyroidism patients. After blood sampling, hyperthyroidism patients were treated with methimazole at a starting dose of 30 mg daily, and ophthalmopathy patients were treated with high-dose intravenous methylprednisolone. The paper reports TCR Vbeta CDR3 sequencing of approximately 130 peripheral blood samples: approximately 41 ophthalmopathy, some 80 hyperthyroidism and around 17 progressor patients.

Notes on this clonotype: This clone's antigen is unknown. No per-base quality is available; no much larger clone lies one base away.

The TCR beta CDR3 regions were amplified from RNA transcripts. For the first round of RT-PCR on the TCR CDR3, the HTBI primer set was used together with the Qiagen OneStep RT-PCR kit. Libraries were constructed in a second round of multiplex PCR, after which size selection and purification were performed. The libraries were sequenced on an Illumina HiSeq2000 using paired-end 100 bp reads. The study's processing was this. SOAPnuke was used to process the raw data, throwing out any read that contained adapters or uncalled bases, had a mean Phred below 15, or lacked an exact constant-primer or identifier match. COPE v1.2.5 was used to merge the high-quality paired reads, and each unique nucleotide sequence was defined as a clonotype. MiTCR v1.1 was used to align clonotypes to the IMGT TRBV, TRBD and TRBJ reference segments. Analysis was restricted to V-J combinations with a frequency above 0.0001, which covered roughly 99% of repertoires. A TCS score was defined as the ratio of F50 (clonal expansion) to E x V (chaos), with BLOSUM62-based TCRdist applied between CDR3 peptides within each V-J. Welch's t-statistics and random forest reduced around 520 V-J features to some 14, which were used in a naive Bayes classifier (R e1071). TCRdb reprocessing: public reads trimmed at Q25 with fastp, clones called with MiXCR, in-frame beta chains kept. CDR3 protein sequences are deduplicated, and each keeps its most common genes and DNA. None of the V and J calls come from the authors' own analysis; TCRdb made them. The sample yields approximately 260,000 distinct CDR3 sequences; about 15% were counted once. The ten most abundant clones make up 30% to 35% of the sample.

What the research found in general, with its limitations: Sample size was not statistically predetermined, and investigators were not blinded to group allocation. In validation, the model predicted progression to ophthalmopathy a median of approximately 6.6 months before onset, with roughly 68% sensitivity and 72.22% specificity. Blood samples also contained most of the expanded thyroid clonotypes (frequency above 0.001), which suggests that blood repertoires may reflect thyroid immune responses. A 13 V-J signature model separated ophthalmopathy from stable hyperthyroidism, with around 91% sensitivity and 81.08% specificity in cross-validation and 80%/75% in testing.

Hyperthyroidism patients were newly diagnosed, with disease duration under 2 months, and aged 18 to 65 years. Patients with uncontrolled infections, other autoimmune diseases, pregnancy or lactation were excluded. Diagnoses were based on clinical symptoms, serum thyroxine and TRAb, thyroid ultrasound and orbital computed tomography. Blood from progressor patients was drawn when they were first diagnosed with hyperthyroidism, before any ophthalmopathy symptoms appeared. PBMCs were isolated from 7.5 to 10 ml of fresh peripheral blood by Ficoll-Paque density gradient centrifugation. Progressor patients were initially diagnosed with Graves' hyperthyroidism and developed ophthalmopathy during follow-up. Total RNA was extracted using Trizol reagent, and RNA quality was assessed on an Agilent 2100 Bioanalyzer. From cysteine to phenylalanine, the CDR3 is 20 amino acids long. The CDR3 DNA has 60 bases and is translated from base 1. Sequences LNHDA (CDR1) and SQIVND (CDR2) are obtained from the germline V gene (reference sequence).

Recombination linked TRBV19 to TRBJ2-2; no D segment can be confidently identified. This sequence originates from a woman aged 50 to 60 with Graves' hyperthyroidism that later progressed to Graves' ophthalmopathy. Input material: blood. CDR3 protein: CVTSKCVVRSCRRNTGELFF. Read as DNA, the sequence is TGTGTCACCTCCAAGTGCGTGGTGAGGTCGTGTCGGAGAAACACCGGGGAGCTGTTTTTT.